These 20 T cell receptor beta chains share one sample of origin, sequenced in a study of shared clonotypes between healthy human individuals. The method was immunoSEQ multiplex PCR; TCRdb's version includes in-frame clones alone and lacks a portion of them. The sample lists roughly 2.5 million clones, around 90% occurring once. The sequenced material came from naive CD4+ T cells sorted from blood. Specified subset: CD45RA+ positively selected. These receptors all come from a man aged 18 to 30 in good health.

The chain carries TRBV14 and TRBJ2-1, with D unclear. The CDR3 has 13 residues. The germline CDR1 and CDR2 sequences are SGHDN and FVKESK. V lost 2 bases to trimming and J lost 7 bases, with 9 bases between them. CDR3 in amino acids: CASSQRLGNEQFF. The CDR3 bases are TGTGCCAGCAGCCAAAGACTGGGGAATGAGCAGTTCTTC.

The chain employs TRBV28 and TRBJ2-7, with TRBD2 identical over 13 bases. The germline CDR1 and CDR2 sequences are MDHEN and SYDVKM. The CDR3 sequence is 18 residues long. V was clipped by 4 bases and J by 2 bases; unmatched bases: 11. CDR3 coding DNA: TGTGCCAGCAGTTCGATTTGGGGACTAGCGGGGACAACCTACGAGCAGTACTTC. It yields the protein CASSSIWGLAGTTYEQYF.

A note on this clone: Other nucleotide sequences in the sample specify the same CDR3. The chain combines TRBV30 with TRBJ1-5; D unresolved. The CDR3 extends over 14 amino acids. Germline V gives CDR1 GTSNPN, CDR2 SVGIG (reference sequence). Trimming pared 1 base from V and 4 bases from J, leaving 11 bases between. DNA for the CDR3: TGTGCCTGGAGTGGGGGAGGGCCTAATCAGCCCCAGCATTTT. Translating it yields CAWSGGGPNQPQHF.

The genes are TRBV5-1 and TRBJ1-6; D might be TRBD1 (5 bases). The CDR3 consists of 16 residues. Per the germline V gene, CDR1 is SGHRS and CDR2 is YFSETQ. V was clipped by 0 bases and J by 6 bases, with 13 bases between them. The CDR3 is CASSLGGFPGNSPLHF. CDR3 in DNA: TGCGCCAGCAGCTTGGGGGGGTTCCCGGGTAATTCACCCCTCCACTTT.

The V call is TRBV28, the J call TRBJ1-1; perhaps TRBD1 as D (5 bases). Trimming stripped 8 bases from V and 9 bases from J, with 10 bases between. The germline CDR1 and CDR2 sequences are MDHEN and SYDVKM. The CDR3 is made up of 10 amino acids. The CDR3 protein is CASVRGQAFF. In nucleotides, the CDR3 is TGTGCCAGCGTGCGGGGCCAAGCTTTCTTT.

The chain recombines TRBV10-3 with TRBJ2-7; TRBD1 matches at 8 bases. There are 14 residues in the CDR3. With 7 bases clipped from V and 0 bases from J, the junction kept 5 bases outside the gene matches. CDR1 ENHRY and CDR2 SYGVKD come from the germline V gene. In DNA form, the CDR3 reads TGTGCCATCACCTCGGGACAGGACTCCTACGAGCAGTACTTC. Translated: CAITSGQDSYEQYF.

The V gene is TRBV7-8, the J gene TRBJ2-5, with a possible D match to TRBD1 (5 bases). Deletions cut 4 bases from V and 5 bases from J, with 14 bases between. The CDR3 is 14 residues long. CDR1 SGHVS and CDR2 FQNEAQ come from the germline V gene. The CDR3, as DNA: TGTGCCAGCAGCTCTGGGGCACAAGGGGAGACCCAGTACTTC. It codes for CASSSGAQGETQYF. The full variable domain, in which reference TRBV7-8 and TRBJ2-5 provide the parts outside the CDR3, is GAGVSQSPRYKVAKRGQDVALRCDPISGHVSLFWYQQALGQGPEFLTYFQNEAQLDKSGLPSDRFFAERPEGSVSTLKIQRTQQEDSAVYLCASSSGAQGETQYFGPGTRLLVL.

The chain carries TRBV5-1 and TRBJ2-7; 9 positions agree with TRBD1. V shed 6 bases, J shed 3 bases, and the junction held 7 bases outside the gene matches. CDR3 length: 14 residues. Germline V lookup: CDR1 SGHRS, CDR2 YFSETQ. The CDR3 DNA reads as TGCGCCAGCACTACCCTGACAGGGGGCTACGAGCAGTACTTC. It is translated as CASTTLTGGYEQYF. Variable domain in full (rest from reference TRBV5-1 and TRBJ2-7): KAGVTQTPRYLIKTRGQQVTLSCSPISGHRSVSWYQQTPGQGLQFLFEYFSETQRNKGNFPGRFSGRQFSNSRSEMNVSTLELGDSALYLCASTTLTGGYEQYFGPGTRLTVT.

This chain joins TRBV5-1 and TRBJ2-7; no clear D gene. The germline CDR1 and CDR2 sequences are SGHRS and YFSETQ. The length of the CDR3 is 11 residues. Trimming cost V 0 bases and J 6 bases, with 4 bases left between them. The DNA of the CDR3 is TGCGCCAGCAGCTTGGATCTCGAGCAGTACTTC. Translated, it gives CASSLDLEQYF.

The chain employs TRBV5-1 and TRBJ2-3; 7 bases map to TRBD1. The CDR3 contains 15 residues. The trim removed 2 bases at V and 2 bases at J, leaving 5 bases unmatched. The germline gives CDR1 SGHRS, CDR2 YFSETQ. CDR3 DNA: TGCGCCAGCAGCTTAGACAGGGCCCACACAGATACGCAGTATTTT. It yields the protein CASSLDRAHTDTQYF.

This clone was seen just once. This rearrangement joins TRBV7-2 to TRBJ2-7; weak D call: TRBD2 (6 bases). V lost 4 bases and J lost 7, with 14 bases in between. The CDR3 contains 13 residues. Germline V gene data show CDR1 as SGHTA and CDR2 as FQGNSA. This CDR3 is CASSSWQAGEQYF. CDR3 bases: TGTGCCAGCAGCTCATGGCAGGCGGGGGAGCAGTACTTC.

In the case of this clone: One end of the junction fails to match germline, which may point to a read error. CDR3 nucleotide sequence: TGTGCCAGCTCACCCGGGACAGGGAGGCCTCTTTTT. This codes for CASSPGTGRPLF. This chain joins TRBV18 and TRBJ2-3; 9 nucleotides line up with TRBD1. The CDR3 is 12 residues long. The V gene's germline CDR1 is KGHSH and CDR2 LQKENI.

The V gene is TRBV5-1, the J gene TRBJ2-2, with 11 bases aligning to TRBD1. Germline V CDR1 and CDR2: SGHRS, YFSETQ. This CDR3 comprises 15 residues. After removal of 3 bases from V and 5 bases from J, the junction contained 3 bases not matched to a gene. In DNA form, the CDR3 reads TGCGCCAGCAGCTCGGACAGGGGGCGTACCGGGGAGCTGTTTTTT. Protein sequence: CASSSDRGRTGELFF.

As for this clone: Other DNA variants within this sample encode the same CDR3. The V gene is TRBV29-1, the J gene TRBJ1-1; D not resolved. The CDR3 extends over 12 amino acids. The V gene lost 6 bases and the J gene lost 1 base, with 9 bases spanning the gap. Germline values: CDR1 SQVTM, CDR2 ANQGSEA. The CDR3 sequence is CSVGKGNTEAFF. The CDR3 region has the DNA TGCAGCGTGGGTAAGGGGAACACTGAAGCTTTCTTT.

J is TRBJ1-6 and V is TRBV6-1; D is undetermined. The V end was cut by 3 bases, the J end by 10 bases, with 13 bases between. The CDR3 is made up of 14 amino acids. The germline V gene encodes CDR1 MNHNS and CDR2 SASEGT. CDR3 sequence (DNA): TGTGCCAGCAGTGAGGGGTACAATGGGTCACCCCTCCACTTT. It yields the protein CASSEGYNGSPLHF.

This clone was seen only once. The V and J genes are TRBV28 and TRBJ1-4; maybe TRBD1 (6 bases). Trimming left V 3 bases short and J 6 bases short, with 11 bases between. The CDR3 covers 14 residues. The V gene's germline CDR1 is MDHEN and CDR2 SYDVKM. The CDR3 bases are TGTGCCAGCAGTTTCCGCACAGGGCATGAAAAACTGTTTTTT. Protein sequence: CASSFRTGHEKLFF. Full variable domain (rest looked up from reference TRBV28 and TRBJ1-4): DVKVTQSSRYLVKRTGEKVFLECVQDMDHENMFWYRQDPGLGLRLIYFSYDVKMKEKGDIPEGYSVSREKKERFSLILESASTNQTSMYLCASSFRTGHEKLFFGSGTQLSVL.

The chain joins TRBV27 to TRBJ1-2, with D unclear. The germline gives CDR1 MNHEY, CDR2 SMNVEV (reference sequence). This CDR3 region has 15 residues. The germline V and J ends were trimmed by 4 bases and 2 bases, with 14 bases remaining between them. The CDR3 reads CASSSPMAGNYGYTF. Written as DNA, the CDR3 is TGTGCCAGCAGTTCCCCGATGGCGGGCAACTATGGCTACACCTTC.

The rearrangement joins TRBV7-2 to TRBJ1-4; a possible D gene is TRBD1 (6 bases). Trimming shortened V by 1 base and J by 8 bases, and 14 bases separated the two germline ends. This CDR3 has 15 amino acids. Looked up from germline, CDR1 is SGHTA and CDR2 is FQGNSA. CDR3 DNA sequence: TGTGCCAGCAGCTTAGTTGGGAGGGGGAAAGAAAAACTGTTTTTT. Translated: CASSLVGRGKEKLFF.

The rearrangement links TRBV4-1 to TRBJ2-3; D is ambiguous. V lost 4 bases, J lost 0 bases, and 11 bases lay in between. The CDR3 extends over 15 amino acids. Germline V CDR1 and CDR2: MGHRA, YSYEKL. CDR3 residues: CASSLVTTSTDTQYF. The CDR3 DNA follows: TGCGCCAGCAGCCTAGTCACCACTAGCACAGATACGCAGTATTTT.

The J gene is TRBJ2-4, the V gene TRBV4-1; no definite D call. Trimming shortened V by 1 base and J by 13 bases, and 8 bases separated the two germline ends. The germline gives CDR1 MGHRA, CDR2 YSYEKL. The CDR3 contains 11 residues. In DNA, the CDR3 is TGCGCCAGCAGCCAAGCCCAAGTCCAGTACTTC. This sequence encodes CASSQAQVQYF.